The clone carrying this TCR beta chain was counted ten times or more. Its antigen remains unidentified. The data were taken from a study of read filtering for tumor transcriptome and immune sequencing. Study details: TCR-mapped reads were about 3.5 to 11 million with IR-seq versus about 85 to 1,300 with RNA-seq.

At the time of active disease, bone marrow was collected from every patient. From about 400 ng of RNA, a library with molecular barcoded alpha/delta and beta/gamma adaptors was made. MiXCR, applied by TCRdb to the reads, yields one record per CDR3 protein. The sample carries 75,000 to 95,000 distinct CDR3 sequences, about 22% recorded once. Study-level findings and limits: Without single-read clonotypes, shared clonotype proportions correlated more between IR-seq and RNA-seq.

This CDR3 is built from 16 residues. CDR1 SQVTM and CDR2 ANQGSEA come from the germline V gene. Trimming pared 1 base from V and 1 base from J, leaving 16 bases between. This chain links TRBV29-1 with TRBJ1-1; D is unclear. The material sequenced was a population of CD138-negative cells sorted from bone marrow. The TCR sequence derives from a donor at least 40 years old with multiple myeloma. CDR3 DNA sequence: TGCAGCGTTGAAGGCGATCGGGCAGGATGGAACACTGAAGCTTTCTTT. Encoded protein: CSVEGDRAGWNTEAFF.